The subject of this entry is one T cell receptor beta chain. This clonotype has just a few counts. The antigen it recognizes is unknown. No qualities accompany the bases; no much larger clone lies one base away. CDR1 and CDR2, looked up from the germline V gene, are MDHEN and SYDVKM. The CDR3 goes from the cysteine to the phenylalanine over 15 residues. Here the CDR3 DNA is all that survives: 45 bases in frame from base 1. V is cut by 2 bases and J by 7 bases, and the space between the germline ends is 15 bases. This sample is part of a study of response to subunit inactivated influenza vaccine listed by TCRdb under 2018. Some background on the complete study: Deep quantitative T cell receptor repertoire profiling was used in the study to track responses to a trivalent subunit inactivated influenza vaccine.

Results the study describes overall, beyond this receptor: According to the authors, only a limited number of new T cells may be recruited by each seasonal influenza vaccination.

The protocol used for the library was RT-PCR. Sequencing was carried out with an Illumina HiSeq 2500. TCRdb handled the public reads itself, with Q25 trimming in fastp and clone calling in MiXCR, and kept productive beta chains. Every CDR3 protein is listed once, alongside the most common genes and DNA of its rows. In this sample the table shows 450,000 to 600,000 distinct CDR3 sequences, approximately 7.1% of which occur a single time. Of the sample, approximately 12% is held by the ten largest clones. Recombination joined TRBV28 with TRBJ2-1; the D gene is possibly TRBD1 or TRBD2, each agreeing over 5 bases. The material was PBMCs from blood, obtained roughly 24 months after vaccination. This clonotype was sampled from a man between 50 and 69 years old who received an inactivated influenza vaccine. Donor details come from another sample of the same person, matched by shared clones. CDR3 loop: CASSLRQGAKNEQFF. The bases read TGTGCCAGCAGTTTACGGCAGGGAGCGAAGAATGAGCAGTTCTTC.